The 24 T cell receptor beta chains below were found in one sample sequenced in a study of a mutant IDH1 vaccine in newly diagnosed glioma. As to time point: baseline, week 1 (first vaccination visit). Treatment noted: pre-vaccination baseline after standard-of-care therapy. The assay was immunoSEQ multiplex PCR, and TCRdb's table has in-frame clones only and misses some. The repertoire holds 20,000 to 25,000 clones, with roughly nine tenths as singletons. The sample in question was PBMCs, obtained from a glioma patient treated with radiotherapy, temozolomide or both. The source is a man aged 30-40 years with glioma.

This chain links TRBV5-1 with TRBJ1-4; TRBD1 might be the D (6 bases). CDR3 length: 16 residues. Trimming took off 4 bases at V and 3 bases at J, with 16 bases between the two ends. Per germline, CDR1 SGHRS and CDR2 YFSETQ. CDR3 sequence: CASSKGQSDSNEKLFF. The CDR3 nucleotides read TGCGCCAGCAGCAAAGGACAGAGCGACTCTAATGAAAAACTGTTTTTT.

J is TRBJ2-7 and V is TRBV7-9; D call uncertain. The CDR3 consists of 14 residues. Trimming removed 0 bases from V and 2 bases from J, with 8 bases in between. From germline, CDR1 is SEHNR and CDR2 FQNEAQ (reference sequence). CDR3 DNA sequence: TGTGCCAGCAGCTTAGCACTGGACCCCTACGAGCAGTACTTC. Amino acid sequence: CASSLALDPYEQYF.

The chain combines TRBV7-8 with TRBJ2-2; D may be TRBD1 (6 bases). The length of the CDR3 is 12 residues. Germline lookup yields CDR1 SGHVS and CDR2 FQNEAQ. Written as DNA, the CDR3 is TGTGCGGTACAGGGGAACACCGGGGAGCTGTTTTTT. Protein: CAVQGNTGELFF. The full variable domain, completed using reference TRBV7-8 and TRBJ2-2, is GAGVSQSPRYKVAKRGQDVALRCDPISGHVSLFWYQQALGQGPEFLTYFQNEAQLDKSGLPSDRFFAERPEGSVSTLKIQRTQQEDSAVYLCAVQGNTGELFFGEGSRLTVL.

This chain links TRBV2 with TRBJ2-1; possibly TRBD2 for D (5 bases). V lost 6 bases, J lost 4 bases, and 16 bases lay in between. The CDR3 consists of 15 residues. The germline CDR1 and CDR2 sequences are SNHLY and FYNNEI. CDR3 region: CASSEEVMAYNEQFF. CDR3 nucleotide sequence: TGTGCCAGCAGCGAGGAGGTGATGGCTTACAATGAGCAGTTCTTC.

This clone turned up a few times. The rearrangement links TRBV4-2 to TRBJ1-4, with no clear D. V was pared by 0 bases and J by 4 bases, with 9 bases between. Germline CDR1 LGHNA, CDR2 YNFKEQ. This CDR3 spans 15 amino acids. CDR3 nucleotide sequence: TGTGCCAGCAGCCAAGATCGGGCCGATAATGAAAAACTGTTTTTT. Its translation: CASSQDRADNEKLFF.

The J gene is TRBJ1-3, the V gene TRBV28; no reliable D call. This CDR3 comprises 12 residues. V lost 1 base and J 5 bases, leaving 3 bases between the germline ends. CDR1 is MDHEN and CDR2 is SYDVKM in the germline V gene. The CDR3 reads CASSLFRNTIYF. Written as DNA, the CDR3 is TGTGCCAGCAGTTTATTCAGAAACACCATATATTTT.

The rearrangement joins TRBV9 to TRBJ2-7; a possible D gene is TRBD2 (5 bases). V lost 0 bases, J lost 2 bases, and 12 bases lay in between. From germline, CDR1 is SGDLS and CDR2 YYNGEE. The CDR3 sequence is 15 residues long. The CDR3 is CASSVASGNAYEQYF. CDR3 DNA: TGTGCCAGCAGCGTAGCCAGCGGTAATGCCTACGAGCAGTACTTC.

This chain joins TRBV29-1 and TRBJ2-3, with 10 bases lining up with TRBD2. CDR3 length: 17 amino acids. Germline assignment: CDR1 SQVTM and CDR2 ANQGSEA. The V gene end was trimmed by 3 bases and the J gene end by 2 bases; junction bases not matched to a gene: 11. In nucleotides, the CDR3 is TGCAGCGTTGAGACTTTGAGGACTAGCGGACTCACAGATACGCAGTATTTT. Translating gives CSVETLRTSGLTDTQYF.

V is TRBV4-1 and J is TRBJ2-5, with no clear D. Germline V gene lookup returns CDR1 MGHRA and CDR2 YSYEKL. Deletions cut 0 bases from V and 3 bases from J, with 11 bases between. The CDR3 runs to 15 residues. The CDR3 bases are TGCGCCAGCAGCCAAGAAAGGGCGTGGGAAGAGACCCAGTACTTC. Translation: CASSQERAWEETQYF.

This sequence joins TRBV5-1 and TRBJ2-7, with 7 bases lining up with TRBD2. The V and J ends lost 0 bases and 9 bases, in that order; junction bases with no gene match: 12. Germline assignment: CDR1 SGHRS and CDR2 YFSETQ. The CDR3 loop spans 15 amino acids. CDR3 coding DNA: TGCGCCAGCAGCTTGGAGGCAGCGGCGGGAGACTCGCAGTACTTC. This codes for CASSLEAAAGDSQYF.

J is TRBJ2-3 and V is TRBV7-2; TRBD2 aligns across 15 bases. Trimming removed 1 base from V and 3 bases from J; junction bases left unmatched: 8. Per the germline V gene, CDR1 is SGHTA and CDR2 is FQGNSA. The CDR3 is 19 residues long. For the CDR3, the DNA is TGTGCCAGCAGCTTAGGTTCCGGACTAGCGGGAGGGCCTACAGATACGCAGTATTTT. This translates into CASSLGSGLAGGPTDTQYF.

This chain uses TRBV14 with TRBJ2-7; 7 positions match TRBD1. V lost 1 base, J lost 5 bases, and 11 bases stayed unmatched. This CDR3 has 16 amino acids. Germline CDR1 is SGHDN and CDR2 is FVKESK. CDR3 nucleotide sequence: TGTGCCAGCAGCCAAGTCCCGGGACAGAAGGTCCACGAGCAGTACTTC. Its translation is CASSQVPGQKVHEQYF. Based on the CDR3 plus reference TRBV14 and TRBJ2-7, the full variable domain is EAGVTQFPSHSVIEKGQTVTLRCDPISGHDNLYWYRRVMGKEIKFLLHFVKESKQDESGMPNNRFLAERTGGTYSTLKVQPAELEDSGVYFCASSQVPGQKVHEQYFGPGTRLTVT.

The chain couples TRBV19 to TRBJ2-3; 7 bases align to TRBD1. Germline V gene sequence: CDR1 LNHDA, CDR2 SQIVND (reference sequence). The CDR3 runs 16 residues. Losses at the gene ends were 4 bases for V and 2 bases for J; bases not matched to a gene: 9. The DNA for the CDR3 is TGTGCCAGTAGTACTTCCGGGACAGCATCCACAGATACGCAGTATTTT. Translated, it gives CASSTSGTASTDTQYF.

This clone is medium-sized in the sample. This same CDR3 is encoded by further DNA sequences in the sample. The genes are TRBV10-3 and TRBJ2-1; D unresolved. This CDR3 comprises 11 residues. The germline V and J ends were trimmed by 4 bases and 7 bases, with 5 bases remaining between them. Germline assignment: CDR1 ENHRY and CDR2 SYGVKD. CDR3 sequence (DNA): TGTGCCATCAGTGTAGGAAATGAGCAGTTCTTC. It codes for CAISVGNEQFF.

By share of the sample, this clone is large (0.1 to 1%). The CDR3 nucleotides read TGTGCCAGCAGTTACTCCCCAGGAGCTCGGGCTTTCTTT. Translation gives CASSYSPGARAFF. The chain combines TRBV6-5 with TRBJ1-1, with D hard to call. The V end was cut by 0 bases, the J end by 11 bases, with 13 bases between. The germline CDR1 and CDR2 sequences are MNHEY and SVGAGI. The CDR3 runs 13 residues.

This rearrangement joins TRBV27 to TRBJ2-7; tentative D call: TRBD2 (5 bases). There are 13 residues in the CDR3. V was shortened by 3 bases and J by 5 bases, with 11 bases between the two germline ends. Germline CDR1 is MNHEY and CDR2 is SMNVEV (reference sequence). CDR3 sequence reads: CASSFGLFDEQYF. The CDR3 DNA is TGTGCCAGCAGTTTTGGACTCTTCGACGAGCAGTACTTC.

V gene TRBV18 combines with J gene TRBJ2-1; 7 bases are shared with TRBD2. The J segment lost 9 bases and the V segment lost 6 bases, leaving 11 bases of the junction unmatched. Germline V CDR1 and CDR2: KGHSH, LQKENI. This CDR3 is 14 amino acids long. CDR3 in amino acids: CASSPWGGKGEQFF. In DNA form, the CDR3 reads TGTGCCAGCTCGCCTTGGGGAGGGAAAGGTGAGCAGTTCTTC.

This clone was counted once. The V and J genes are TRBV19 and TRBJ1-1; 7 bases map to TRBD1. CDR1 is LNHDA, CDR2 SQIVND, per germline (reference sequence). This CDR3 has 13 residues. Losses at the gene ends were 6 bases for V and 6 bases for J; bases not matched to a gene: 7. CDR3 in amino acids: CASSLTGWAEAFF. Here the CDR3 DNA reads TGTGCCAGTAGCCTGACAGGGTGGGCTGAAGCTTTCTTT.

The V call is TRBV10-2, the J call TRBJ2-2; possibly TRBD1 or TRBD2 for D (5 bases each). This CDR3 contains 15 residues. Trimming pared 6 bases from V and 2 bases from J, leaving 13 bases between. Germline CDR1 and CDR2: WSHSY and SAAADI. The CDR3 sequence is CASSWDGRNTGELFF. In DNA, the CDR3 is TGCGCCAGCAGCTGGGACGGCAGAAACACCGGGGAGCTGTTTTTT.

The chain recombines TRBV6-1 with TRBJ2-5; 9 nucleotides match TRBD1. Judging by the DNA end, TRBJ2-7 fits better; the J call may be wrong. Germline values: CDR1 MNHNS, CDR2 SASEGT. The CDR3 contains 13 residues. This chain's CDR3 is CASRPGQGYEQYF. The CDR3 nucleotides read TGTGCCAGCAGACCGGGACAGGGCTACGAGCAGTACTTC.

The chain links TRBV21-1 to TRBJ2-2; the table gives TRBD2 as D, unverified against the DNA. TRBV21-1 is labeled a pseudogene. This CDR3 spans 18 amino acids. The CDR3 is CASSKGLAGGPNTGELFF. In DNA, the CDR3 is TGTGCCAGCAGCAAAGGACTAGCGGGAGGGCCCAACACCGGGGAGCTGTTTTTT.

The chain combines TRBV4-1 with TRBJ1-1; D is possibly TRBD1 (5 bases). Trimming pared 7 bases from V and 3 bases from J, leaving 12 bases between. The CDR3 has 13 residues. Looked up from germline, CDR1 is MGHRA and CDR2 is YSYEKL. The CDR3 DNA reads TGCGCCAGCACCAGAAGAGGGGACACTGAAGCTTTCTTT. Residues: CASTRRGDTEAFF.

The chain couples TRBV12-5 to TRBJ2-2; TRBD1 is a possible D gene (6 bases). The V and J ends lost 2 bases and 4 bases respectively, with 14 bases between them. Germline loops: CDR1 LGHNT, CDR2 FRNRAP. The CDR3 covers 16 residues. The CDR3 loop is CASGLPPGQLTGELFF. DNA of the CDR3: TGTGCTAGTGGTTTGCCTCCGGGACAACTCACCGGGGAGCTGTTTTTT. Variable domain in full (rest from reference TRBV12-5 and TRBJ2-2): DARVTQTPRHKVTEMGQEVTMRCQPILGHNTVFWYRQTMMQGLELLAYFRNRAPLDDSGMPKDRFSAEMPDATLATLKIQPSEPRDSAVYFCASGLPPGQLTGELFFGEGSRLTVL.

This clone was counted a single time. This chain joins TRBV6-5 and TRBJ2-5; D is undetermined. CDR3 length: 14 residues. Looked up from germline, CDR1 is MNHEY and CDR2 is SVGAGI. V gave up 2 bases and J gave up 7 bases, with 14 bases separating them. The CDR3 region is CASSYAEGRGTQYF. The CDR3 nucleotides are TGTGCCAGCAGTTACGCGGAAGGGCGCGGGACCCAGTACTTC.